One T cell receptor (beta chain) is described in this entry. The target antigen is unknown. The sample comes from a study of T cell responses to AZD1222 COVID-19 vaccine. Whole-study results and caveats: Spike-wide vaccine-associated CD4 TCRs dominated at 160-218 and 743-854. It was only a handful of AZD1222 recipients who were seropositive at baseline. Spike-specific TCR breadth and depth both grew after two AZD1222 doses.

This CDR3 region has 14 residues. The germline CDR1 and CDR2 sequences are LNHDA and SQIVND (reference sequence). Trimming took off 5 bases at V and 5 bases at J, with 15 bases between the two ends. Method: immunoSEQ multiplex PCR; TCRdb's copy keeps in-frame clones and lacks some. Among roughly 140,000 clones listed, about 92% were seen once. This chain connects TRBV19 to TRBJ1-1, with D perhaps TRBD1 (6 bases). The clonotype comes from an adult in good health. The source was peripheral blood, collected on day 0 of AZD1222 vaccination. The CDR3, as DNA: TGTGCCAGTAGTTTCCGAGGGGGTAGTACTGAAGCTTTCTTT. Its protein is CASSFRGGSTEAFF.